One sample yielded the 5 T cell receptor beta chains listed below, sequenced in a study of cytomegalovirus exposure and HLA in healthy donors. PCR involved 60 Vbeta and 13 Jbeta primers. Profiled with immunoSEQ multiplex PCR; TCRdb holds only in-frame clones, not every one. The profile shows under 150,000 clones, around 85% of them singletons. Sequences were obtained from PBMCs. These receptor sequences come from a woman in her 50s in good health and CMV-seropositive.

This clone was counted a few times. The chain joins TRBV7-9 to TRBJ1-4; tentative D call: TRBD1 (5 bases). CDR1 SEHNR and CDR2 FQNEAQ come from the germline V gene (reference sequence). This CDR3 contains 15 residues. V was clipped by 4 bases and J by 5 bases, with 14 bases between them. The DNA of the CDR3 is TGTGCCAGCAGCTGGACGGGCCAGGGAAATGAAAAACTGTTTTTT. Amino acids: CASSWTGQGNEKLFF.

This clone was seen a few times. The gene calls are TRBV29-1 and TRBJ1-2; D is ambiguous. The CDR3 is 14 residues long. Deletions cut 4 bases from V and 8 bases from J, with 20 bases between. CDR1 is SQVTM, CDR2 ANQGSEA, per germline. CDR3 coding DNA: TGCAGCGTTGTAACGGGGTCCCGTCTCGAGGGCTACACCTTC. This gives the protein CSVVTGSRLEGYTF.

This clone was counted once. The J gene is TRBJ2-5, the V gene TRBV11-3, with D perhaps TRBD2 (5 bases). Germline assignment: CDR1 SGHNT and CDR2 YENEEA. V lost 1 base and J 5 bases, leaving 14 bases between the germline ends. CDR3 length: 15 amino acids. The CDR3: CASSLGTSSSETQYF. The CDR3 nucleotides read TGTGCCAGCAGCTTAGGCACCTCTAGCTCCGAGACCCAGTACTTC.

This clone occurred a few times. The chain links TRBV4-3 to TRBJ2-3; 7 bases align to TRBD1. The V gene's germline CDR1 is LGHNA and CDR2 YSLEER. This CDR3 is 16 amino acids long. V was clipped by 3 bases and J by 1 base; unmatched bases: 7. The CDR3 loop is CASSQGDSPRTDTQYF. CDR3 nucleotide sequence: TGCGCCAGCAGCCAGGGGGACAGCCCGCGCACAGATACGCAGTATTTT.

V gene TRBV19 combines with J gene TRBJ1-5; no clear D. Deletions cut 6 bases from V and 1 base from J, with 4 bases between. CDR3 size: 12 residues. Per the germline V gene, CDR1 is LNHDA and CDR2 is SQIVND (reference sequence). The CDR3 region is CASSGSNQPQHF. Written as DNA, the CDR3 is TGTGCCAGTAGCGGGAGCAATCAGCCCCAGCATTTT.